The 10 T cell receptor beta chains given below trace back to one sample, sequenced in a study of glioma-infiltrating T cells. The iRepertoire nested amplicon-rescue multiplex PCR amplified TCR alpha and beta CDR3s from RNA. MiXCR was run by TCRdb on the multiplex PCR reads, yielding one entry per CDR3 protein. The sample lists about 130,000 distinct CDR3 sequences, 24% seen once, with around 28% in the top ten. What was sequenced was glioma tissue, nonneoplastic brain tissue, or PBMCs (not recorded which). These receptors were obtained from a human donor with low-grade glioma or glioblastoma, undergoing nonglioma brain surgery, or in good health (not recorded which).

Turning to this clonotype: Germline and junction disagree at one end, which may indicate a read error. The gene calls are TRBV20-1 and TRBJ2-3; D is tentatively TRBD1 or TRBD2 (5 bases each). Germline values: CDR1 DFQATT, CDR2 SNEGSKA (reference sequence). The CDR3 is 16 residues long. The CDR3 nucleotides are TGCAGTGCTGGAGATAGCAGTCCGGGGACCGGAGATACGCAGTATTTT. It encodes CSAGDSSPGTGDTQYF.

The chain has TRBV7-6 and TRBJ2-1; a weak D match, TRBD2 (7 bases). The CDR3 contains 13 residues. With 0 bases removed from V and 9 bases from J, the gap between germline ends came to 9 bases. Per germline, CDR1 SGHVS and CDR2 FNYEAQ. In DNA, the CDR3 is TGTGCCAGCAGCTTAGCGCGGGGGCGTGAGCAGTTCTTC. Translation: CASSLARGREQFF. Full variable domain (outside the CDR3, taken from reference TRBV7-6 and TRBJ2-1): GAGVSQSPRYKVTKRGQDVALRCDPISGHVSLYWYRQALGQGPEFLTYFNYEAQQDKSGLPNDRFSAERPEGSISTLTIQRTEQRDSAMYRCASSLARGREQFFGPGTRLTVL.

The chain uses TRBV5-1 and TRBJ1-1, with D possibly being TRBD1 (6 bases). CDR3 length: 15 residues. Per the germline V gene, CDR1 is SGHRS and CDR2 is YFSETQ. The V gene lost 3 bases and the J gene lost 3 bases, with 15 bases spanning the gap. The CDR3 DNA reads as TGCGCCAGCAGCTGGGGCCTGGACAGTTACACTGAAGCTTTCTTT. It translates to CASSWGLDSYTEAFF.

With regard to this clonotype: A read error may account for a junction end that differs from germline. V gene TRBV24-1 combines with J gene TRBJ2-1; D not certain. The CDR3 consists of 13 residues. Looked up from germline, CDR1 is KGHDR and CDR2 is SFDVKD. Here the CDR3 DNA reads TGTGCCACCAGTCCCCGACCTGGGGATGAGCAGTCCTTC. This encodes CATSPRPGDEQSF.

This chain links TRBV20-1 with TRBJ2-1; 10 bases line up with TRBD2. Trimming removed 6 bases from V and 7 bases from J; junction bases left unmatched: 6. Germline V gene sequence: CDR1 DFQATT, CDR2 SNEGSKA (reference sequence). The CDR3 consists of 13 residues. The CDR3 DNA follows: TGCAGTGCGGAGCGGGGGGGGTCTAATGAGCAGTTCTTC. Residues: CSAERGGSNEQFF.

The chain carries TRBV20-1 and TRBJ2-3, with TRBD1 matching 8 bases. CDR1 and CDR2 (germline): DFQATT, SNEGSKA (reference sequence). The junction had 1 base not matched to a gene; V was cut back by 3 bases and J by 2 bases. The CDR3 contains 13 residues. The CDR3 region is CSARGQDTDTQYF. The DNA for the CDR3 is TGCAGTGCTAGGGGACAGGACACAGATACGCAGTATTTT.

This clonotype was counted only a few times. A much bigger clone sits one base away, suggesting this may be a read error. The rearrangement joins TRBV6-6 to TRBJ2-2; no definite D call. Trimming cost V 2 bases and J 6 bases, with 1 base left between them. Germline CDR1 is MNHNY and CDR2 is SVGAGI (reference sequence). The CDR3 extends over 11 amino acids. The CDR3 here is CASSYAGELFF. The CDR3 bases are TGTGCCAGCAGTTACGCCGGGGAGCTGTTTTTT.

This clonotype was seen a few times. The chain links TRBV20-1 to TRBJ2-7; 7 nucleotides line up with TRBD1. From germline, CDR1 is DFQATT and CDR2 SNEGSKA (reference sequence). The CDR3 consists of 14 residues. Trimming cost V 6 bases and J 5 bases; bases outside gene matches: 13. CDR3 loop: CSAPGTEDFDEQYV. For the CDR3, the DNA is TGCAGTGCACCCGGGACAGAGGACTTCGACGAGCAGTACGTC.

Details on this clonotype: This may arise from a read error, as a much more abundant clone is one base away. The chain recombines TRBV20-1 with TRBJ2-5; D remains ambiguous. The CDR3 loop spans 11 amino acids. From germline, CDR1 is DFQATT and CDR2 SNEGSKA (reference sequence). DNA of the CDR3: TGCAGTGCTAGTGCGAAGGAGACCCAGTGCTTC. This encodes CSASAKETQCF.

This clonotype was observed many times. The CDR3 here is CASSAPRISNQPQHF. For the CDR3, the DNA is TGTGCCAGCAGTGCCCCAAGGATTAGCAATCAGCCCCAGCATTTT. J is TRBJ1-5 and V is TRBV28; D remains unclear. V lost 5 bases, J lost 0 bases, and 11 bases lay in between. Germline CDR1 reads MDHEN; CDR2 reads SYDVKM. The CDR3 totals 15 residues.